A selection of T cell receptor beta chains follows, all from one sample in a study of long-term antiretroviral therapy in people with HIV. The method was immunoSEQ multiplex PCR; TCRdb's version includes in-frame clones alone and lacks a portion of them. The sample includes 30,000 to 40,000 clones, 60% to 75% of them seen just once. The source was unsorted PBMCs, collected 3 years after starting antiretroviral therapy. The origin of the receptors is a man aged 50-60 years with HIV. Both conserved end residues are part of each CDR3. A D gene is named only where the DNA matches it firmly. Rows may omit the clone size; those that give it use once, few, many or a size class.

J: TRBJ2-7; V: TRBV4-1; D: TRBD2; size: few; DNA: TGCGCCAGCAGCCAAGGAGAGTTAGCGGGCCTCTCCTACGAGCAGTACTTC; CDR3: CASSQGELAGLSYEQYF
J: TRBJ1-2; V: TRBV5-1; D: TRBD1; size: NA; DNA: TGCGCCAGCAGCCCCCTCCCCGGGACAGGGGGAGCCCCCTATGGCTACACCTTC; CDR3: CASSPLPGTGGAPYGYTF
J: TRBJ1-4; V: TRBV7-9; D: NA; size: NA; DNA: TGTGCCAGCAGCTTAGGTGGACCGAAAAATGAAAAACTGTTTTTT; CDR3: CASSLGGPKNEKLFF
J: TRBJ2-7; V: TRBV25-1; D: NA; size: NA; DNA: TGTGCCAGCACCCCGTCGGGGGTCGAGCAGTACTTC; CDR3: CASTPSGVEQYF
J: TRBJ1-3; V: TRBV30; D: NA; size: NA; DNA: TGTGCCTGGAGTGTACCACAGGCCAGACCCGGAAACACCATATATTTT; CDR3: CAWSVPQARPGNTIYF
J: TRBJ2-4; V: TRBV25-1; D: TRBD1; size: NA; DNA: TGTGCCAGCAGTGCCTTGACAGGGGTCAAAAACATTCAGTACTTC; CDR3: CASSALTGVKNIQYF
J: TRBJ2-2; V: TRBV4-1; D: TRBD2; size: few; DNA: TGCGCCAGCAGCTACACTAGCGGGAGCGTTCTGAGGGGGGAGCTGTTTTTT; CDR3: CASSYTSGSVLRGELFF
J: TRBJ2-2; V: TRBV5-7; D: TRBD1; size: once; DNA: TGTGCCAGCAGCGCGACAGTAAGGGGGCTGGGTAGAGTAACCGGGGAGCTGTTTTTT; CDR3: CASSATVRGLGRVTGELFF
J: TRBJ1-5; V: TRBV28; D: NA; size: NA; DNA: TGTGCCAGCAGTGACGCCGCGGTTTCGGGCAATCAGCCCCAGCATTTT; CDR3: CASSDAAVSGNQPQHF
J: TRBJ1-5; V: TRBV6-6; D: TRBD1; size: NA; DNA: TGTGCCAGCAGGCGCCGGGACAGCCACAATCAGCCCCAGCATTTT; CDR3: CASRRRDSHNQPQHF
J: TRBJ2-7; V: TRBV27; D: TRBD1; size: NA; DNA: TGTGCCAGCAGTTCACTCGGACAGGGAAACGAGCAGTACTTC; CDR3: CASSSLGQGNEQYF
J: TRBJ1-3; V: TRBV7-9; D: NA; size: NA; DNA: TGTGCCAGCAACCGGGGGGAGAACACCATATATTTT; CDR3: CASNRGENTIYF
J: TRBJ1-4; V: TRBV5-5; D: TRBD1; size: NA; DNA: TGTGCCAGCAGCTTTTCAGGGGGAACGGCTAATGAAAAACTGTTTTTT; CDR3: CASSFSGGTANEKLFF
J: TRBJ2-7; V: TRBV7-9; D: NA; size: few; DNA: TGTGCCAGCAGCTCCTTGGACGAGCAGTACTTC; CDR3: CASSSLDEQYF
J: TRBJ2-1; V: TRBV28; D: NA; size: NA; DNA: TGTGCCAGCAGTTTCCTTCGCAGATCCAATGAGCAGTTCTTC; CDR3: CASSFLRRSNEQFF
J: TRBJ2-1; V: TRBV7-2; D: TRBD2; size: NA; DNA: TGTGCCAGCAGCCTCAGCGGGGGGCGCTACAATGAGCAGTTCTTC; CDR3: CASSLSGGRYNEQFF
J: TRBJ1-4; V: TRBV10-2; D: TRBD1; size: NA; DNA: TGCGCCAGCAGGGATACAGGGGGGCTTAATGAAAAACTGTTTTTT; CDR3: CASRDTGGLNEKLFF
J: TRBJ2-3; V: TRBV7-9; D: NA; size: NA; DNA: TGTGCCAGCAGCTTAATATCTAGCACAGATACGCAGTATTTT; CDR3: CASSLISSTDTQYF
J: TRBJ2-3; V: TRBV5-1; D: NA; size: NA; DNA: TGCGCCAGCAGCTACGACACAGATACGCAGTATTTT; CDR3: CASSYDTDTQYF
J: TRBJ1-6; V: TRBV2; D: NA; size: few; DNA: TGTGCCAGCAGTGACGAGGCACCCCTCCACTTT; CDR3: CASSDEAPLHF
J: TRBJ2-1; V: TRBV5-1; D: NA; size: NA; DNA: TGCGCCAGCAGCCACGGGAGAAGCTCCTACAATGAGCAGTTCTTC; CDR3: CASSHGRSSYNEQFF
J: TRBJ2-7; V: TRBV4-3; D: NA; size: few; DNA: TGCGCCAGCAGTTCCTCCCCCTCCAGGGAACACGAGCAGTACTTC; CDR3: CASSSSPSREHEQYF
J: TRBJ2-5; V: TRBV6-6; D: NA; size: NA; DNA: TGTGCCAGCAGTTACGGACAGCAAGAGACCCAGTACTTC; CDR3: CASSYGQQETQYF
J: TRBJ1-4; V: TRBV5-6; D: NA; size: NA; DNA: TGTGCCAGCAGCTGGATGGGGAGACCGAATGAAAAACTGTTTTTT; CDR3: CASSWMGRPNEKLFF
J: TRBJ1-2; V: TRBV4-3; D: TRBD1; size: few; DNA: TGCGCCAGCAGCCGAGGACAGGGGGCTGCTCCCTATGGCTACACCTTC; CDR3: CASSRGQGAAPYGYTF
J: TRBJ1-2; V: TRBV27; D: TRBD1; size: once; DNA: TGTGCCAGCAGTTTATCTTGGACAGGGAGTTCTGGCTACACCTTC; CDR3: CASSLSWTGSSGYTF
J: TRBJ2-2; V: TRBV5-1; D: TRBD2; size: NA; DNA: TGCGCCAGCAGCCCTAGAGGAGCGGGGGCCATCACCGGGGAGCTGTTTTTT; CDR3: CASSPRGAGAITGELFF
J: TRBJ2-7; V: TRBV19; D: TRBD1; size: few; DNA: TGTGCCAGTAGTATTGGGACAGGGCGGCCCTACGAGCAGTACTTC; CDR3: CASSIGTGRPYEQYF
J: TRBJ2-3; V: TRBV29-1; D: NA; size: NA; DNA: TGCAGCGTTGATTGGGGCGCCACCCTCCCCGATACGCAGTATTTT; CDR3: CSVDWGATLPDTQYF